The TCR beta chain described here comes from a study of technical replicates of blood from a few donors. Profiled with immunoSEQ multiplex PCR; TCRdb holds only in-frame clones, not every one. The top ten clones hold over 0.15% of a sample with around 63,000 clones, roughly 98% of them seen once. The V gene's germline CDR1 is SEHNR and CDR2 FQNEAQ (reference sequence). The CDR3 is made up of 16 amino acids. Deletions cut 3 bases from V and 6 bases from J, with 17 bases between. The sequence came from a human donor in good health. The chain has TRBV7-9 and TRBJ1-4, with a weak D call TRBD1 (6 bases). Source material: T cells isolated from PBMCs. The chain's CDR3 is CASSFFSGQYYEKLFF. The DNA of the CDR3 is TGTGCCAGCAGCTTTTTTTCCGGACAGTACTATGAAAAACTGTTTTTT.